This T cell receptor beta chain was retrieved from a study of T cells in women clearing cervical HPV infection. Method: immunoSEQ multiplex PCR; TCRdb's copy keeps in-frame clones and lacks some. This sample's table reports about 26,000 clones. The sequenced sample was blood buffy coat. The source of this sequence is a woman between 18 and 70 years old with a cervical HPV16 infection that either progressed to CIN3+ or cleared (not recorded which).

Here the CDR3 reads CATRDRELEKLFF. CDR3 DNA (partial): TGTGCCACCCGGGACAGGGAACTTGAAAAG. The chain uses TRBV19 and TRBJ2-2, with 9 bases that match TRBD1. The read is 3 residues too short to cover the CDR3 end, so that end is filled in from the germline J gene. The V gene's germline CDR1 is LNHDA and CDR2 SQIVND (reference sequence). The CDR3 length is 13 residues.